The clone carrying this T cell receptor beta chain was seen once. The treatment denotes: randomized to nivolumab then ipilimumab (arm A) or the reverse (arm B). The data were taken from a study of sequential checkpoint blockade in melanoma. The CDR3 loop spans 17 amino acids. CDR1 and CDR2 (germline): SGHRS, YFSETQ. V was clipped by 2 bases and J by 3 bases, with 20 bases between them. Using immunoSEQ multiplex PCR, the repertoire was profiled, and TCRdb retains in-frame clones only, with some absent. The sample carries tens of thousands of clones, 86% recorded once. The V gene is TRBV5-1, the J gene TRBJ1-1; tentatively, D is TRBD1 (5 bases). The sample consisted of CD8+ T cells sorted from blood (inferred from file names), taken from a patient given nivolumab and ipilimumab in sequence. This receptor was taken from a human donor with melanoma. The CDR3 reads CASSLGWARALDTEAFF. CDR3 sequence (DNA): TGCGCCAGCAGCTTAGGGTGGGCCAGGGCCTTAGACACTGAAGCTTTCTTT. The full variable domain, with the rest looked up from reference TRBV5-1 and TRBJ1-1, is KAGVTQTPRYLIKTRGQQVTLSCSPISGHRSVSWYQQTPGQGLQFLFEYFSETQRNKGNFPGRFSGRQFSNSRSEMNVSTLELGDSALYLCASSLGWARALDTEAFFGQGTRLTVV.